Listed below are T cell receptor beta chains from one sample, sequenced in a study of OX40 agonist ivuxolimab in advanced cancers. The assay was immunoSEQ multiplex PCR, and TCRdb's table has in-frame clones only and misses some. Of around 100,000 clones in the sample, 75% to 95% were seen once. The starting material was CD4+ or CD8+ T cells sorted from blood, obtained in a trial of the OX40 agonist ivuxolimab. Receptor source: an adult with an advanced solid tumor such as melanoma, head and neck, liver or kidney cancer. Both conserved end residues are part of each CDR3. The order of the fields is D gene, clone size, J gene, V gene, CDR3 protein, CDR3 DNA. D genes are given only for firm matches. The size of a clone is reported for some rows only, either as once, few or many, or as a class for expanded clones.

NA	NA	TRBJ1-1	TRBV6-5	CAISRGGYGNTEAFF	TGTGCCATCTCCCGGGGCGGGTATGGGAACACTGAAGCTTTCTTT
NA	NA	TRBJ1-1	TRBV28	CASRPPAVMNTEAFF	TGTGCCAGCAGACCCCCGGCAGTAATGAACACTGAAGCTTTCTTT
TRBD2	NA	TRBJ2-7	TRBV7-3	CASSPPGGEQYF	TGTGCCAGCAGCCCACCGGGAGGTGAGCAGTACTTC
TRBD2	NA	TRBJ2-1	TRBV7-9	CASSLDRPGLAENEQFF	TGTGCCAGCAGCTTGGACCGCCCGGGACTAGCGGAAAATGAGCAGTTCTTC
NA	NA	TRBJ2-7	TRBV6-5	CASSRGRGSYEQYF	TGTGCCAGCAGTCGAGGGAGAGGCTCCTACGAGCAGTACTTC
NA	NA	TRBJ2-7	TRBV10-2	CASSESARLIPYF	TGCGCCAGCAGTGAGTCAGCGCGGTTAATTCCCTACTTC
TRBD2	NA	TRBJ2-1	TRBV4-2	CASSPGLAGVNEQFF	TGTGCCAGCAGCCCTGGACTAGCGGGAGTTAATGAGCAGTTCTTC
TRBD1	NA	TRBJ2-3	TRBV5-1	CASSPVRQGRYTDTQYF	TGCGCCAGCAGCCCGGTCCGACAGGGTAGGTATACAGATACGCAGTATTTT
TRBD1	NA	TRBJ2-5	TRBV7-9	CASSSQDRVVIWQETQYF	TGTGCCAGCAGCTCGCAGGACAGGGTAGTTATTTGGCAAGAGACCCAGTACTTC
TRBD1	NA	TRBJ1-2	TRBV6-5	CASNPGTGVNYGYTF	TGTGCCAGCAATCCAGGGACAGGGGTTAACTATGGCTACACCTTC
TRBD1	NA	TRBJ2-6	TRBV28	CASSSTGAPSGANVLTF	TGTGCCAGCAGTTCGACAGGGGCTCCCTCTGGGGCCAACGTCCTGACTTTC
NA	NA	TRBJ2-1	TRBV5-4	CASSSQGFFPSEQFF	TGTGCCAGCAGCAGTCAGGGCTTTTTCCCCTCCGAGCAGTTCTTC
TRBD1	NA	TRBJ2-2	TRBV6-5	CASSYQGAGELFF	TGTGCCAGCAGTTATCAGGGGGCCGGGGAGCTGTTTTTT
NA	NA	TRBJ2-2	TRBV14	CASSQEIRLAGRNTGELFF	TGTGCCAGCAGCCAAGAAATTAGGTTGGCGGGGCGAAACACCGGGGAGCTGTTTTTT
TRBD2	NA	TRBJ2-7	TRBV4-1	CASSQGPLAGGGSYEQYF	TGCGCCAGCAGCCAAGGACCGCTAGCGGGAGGGGGCTCCTACGAGCAGTACTTC
TRBD1	NA	TRBJ1-4	TRBV7-9	CASSFYQVQGAEGNEKLFF	TGTGCCAGCAGCTTCTACCAAGTACAGGGGGCAGAAGGAAATGAAAAACTGTTTTTT
NA	few	TRBJ1-5	TRBV28	CASSSYQPQHF	TGTGCCAGCAGTTCCTATCAGCCCCAGCATTTT
NA	NA	TRBJ1-6	TRBV19	CASGFSSYNSPLHF	TGTGCCAGCGGTTTCAGCTCCTATAATTCACCCCTCCACTTT
NA	NA	TRBJ1-2	TRBV7-2	CASSFDYGYGYTF	TGTGCCAGCAGCTTTGATTACGGCTATGGCTACACCTTC
TRBD1	NA	TRBJ1-2	TRBV29-1	CSVEVGRGQGGYTF	TGCAGCGTTGAAGTAGGCAGGGGGCAAGGTGGCTACACCTTC
NA	NA	TRBJ2-2	TRBV19	CASSIQTGELFF	TGTGCCAGTAGTATCCAGACCGGGGAGCTGTTTTTT
TRBD1	few	TRBJ2-7	TRBV4-1	CASSQGTDFYEQYF	TGCGCCAGCAGCCAGGGGACAGACTTCTACGAGCAGTACTTC